A selection of T cell receptor beta chains follows, all from one sample in a study of OX40 agonist ivuxolimab in advanced cancers. The table came from immunoSEQ multiplex PCR; TCRdb's copy has only in-frame clones and leaves some out. This repertoire shows roughly 62,000 clones, 86% found once; its top ten account for 0.88%. The sample consisted of CD4+ or CD8+ T cells sorted from blood, taken in a trial of the OX40 agonist ivuxolimab. These receptors were taken from an adult with an advanced solid tumor such as melanoma, head and neck, liver or kidney cancer. Both conserved end residues are part of each CDR3. The order of the fields is CDR3 DNA, CDR3 protein, D gene, clone size, V gene, J gene. The D gene is left open where the match is weak. For some rows the clone size is stated as once, few or many, or as a class when expanded; others skip it.

CDR3 DNA: TGTGCCAGTCAGCGGGTAGGCTCCTACAATGAGCAGTTCTTC
CDR3 protein: CASQRVGSYNEQFF
D gene: NA
clone size: NA
V gene: TRBV19
J gene: TRBJ2-1

CDR3 DNA: TGTGCCAGCAGCATTGGGGGAAGTGCCGAAGCTTTCTTT
CDR3 protein: CASSIGGSAEAFF
D gene: NA
clone size: NA
V gene: TRBV7-2
J gene: TRBJ1-1

CDR3 DNA: TGCGCCAGCAGTCCGTTGACAGGCGAAGTAGATACGCAGTATTTT
CDR3 protein: CASSPLTGEVDTQYF
D gene: NA
clone size: NA
V gene: TRBV10-1
J gene: TRBJ2-3

CDR3 DNA: TGTGCCAGCAGACTAGCGGGAAATGAGCAGTTCTTC
CDR3 protein: CASRLAGNEQFF
D gene: TRBD2
clone size: few
V gene: TRBV7-9
J gene: TRBJ2-1

CDR3 DNA: TGCAGCGTTGACCCGGGACTAGGCTATGAGCAGTTCTTC
CDR3 protein: CSVDPGLGYEQFF
D gene: TRBD2
clone size: NA
V gene: TRBV29-1
J gene: TRBJ2-1

CDR3 DNA: TGTGCCAGTAGTCTAACCACCTCACGACAGGGGGTCTCCTACGAGCAGTACTTC
CDR3 protein: CASSLTTSRQGVSYEQYF
D gene: TRBD1
clone size: NA
V gene: TRBV19
J gene: TRBJ2-7

CDR3 DNA: TGTGCCAGCAGCTTAAGAGGGGGCTTCCAGCATTCACCCCTCCACTTT
CDR3 protein: CASSLRGGFQHSPLHF
D gene: TRBD1
clone size: once
V gene: TRBV5-5
J gene: TRBJ1-6

CDR3 DNA: TGTGCCAGCAGCCCGGATTGGGGAAGGGGGAATGAGCAGTTCTTC
CDR3 protein: CASSPDWGRGNEQFF
D gene: NA
clone size: once
V gene: TRBV7-9
J gene: TRBJ2-1

CDR3 DNA: TGTGCCAGCAGCTTGTTGCGCAGCGGGAGCTCAGATACGCAGTATTTT
CDR3 protein: CASSLLRSGSSDTQYF
D gene: TRBD2
clone size: NA
V gene: TRBV5-4
J gene: TRBJ2-3

CDR3 DNA: TGTGCCAGCAACTCCCCCACGGCAGGGCTCAATGAGCAGTTCTTC
CDR3 protein: CASNSPTAGLNEQFF
D gene: NA
clone size: NA
V gene: TRBV5-4
J gene: TRBJ2-1

CDR3 DNA: TGTGCCAGCAGTTTACAGGCTACCAATCAGCCCCAGCATTTT
CDR3 protein: CASSLQATNQPQHF
D gene: NA
clone size: NA
V gene: TRBV28
J gene: TRBJ1-5

CDR3 DNA: TGCAGCGTTAGGGGCAGGGGGCAAGAGACCCAGTACTTC
CDR3 protein: CSVRGRGQETQYF
D gene: TRBD1
clone size: NA
V gene: TRBV29-1
J gene: TRBJ2-5

CDR3 DNA: TGTGCCAGCTCACCATCAGGGCAGAACCAAGAGACCCAGTACTTC
CDR3 protein: CASSPSGQNQETQYF
D gene: NA
clone size: NA
V gene: TRBV18
J gene: TRBJ2-5

CDR3 DNA: TGTGCCAGCAGCCTGACAGGGGACTATGGCTACACCTTC
CDR3 protein: CASSLTGDYGYTF
D gene: TRBD1
clone size: NA
V gene: TRBV5-4
J gene: TRBJ1-2

CDR3 DNA: TGCGCCAGCAGCGCCCGGACAGGCCCTTATGAAAAACTGTTTTTT
CDR3 protein: CASSARTGPYEKLFF
D gene: TRBD1
clone size: NA
V gene: TRBV5-1
J gene: TRBJ1-4

CDR3 DNA: TGTGCCAGCAGCGGCCAGGTAGGAGGGGAAAAACTGTTTTTT
CDR3 protein: CASSGQVGGEKLFF
D gene: NA
clone size: NA
V gene: TRBV9
J gene: TRBJ1-4

CDR3 DNA: TGCGCCAGCAGCTTGGAACGGGGGAGCCACAATGAGCAGTTCTTC
CDR3 protein: CASSLERGSHNEQFF
D gene: NA
clone size: NA
V gene: TRBV5-1
J gene: TRBJ2-1

CDR3 DNA: TGTGCCAGCTCACCTTGGGGGGCCACAGATACGCAGTATTTT
CDR3 protein: CASSPWGATDTQYF
D gene: NA
clone size: few
V gene: TRBV18
J gene: TRBJ2-3